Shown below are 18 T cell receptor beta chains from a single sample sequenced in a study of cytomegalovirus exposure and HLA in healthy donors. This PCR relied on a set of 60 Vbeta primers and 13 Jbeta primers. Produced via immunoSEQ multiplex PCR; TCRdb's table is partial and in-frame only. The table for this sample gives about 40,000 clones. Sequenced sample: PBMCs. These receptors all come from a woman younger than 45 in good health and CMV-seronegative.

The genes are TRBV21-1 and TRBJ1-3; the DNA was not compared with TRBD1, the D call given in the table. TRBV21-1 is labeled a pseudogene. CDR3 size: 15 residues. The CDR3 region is CASSKNRGAGNTIYF. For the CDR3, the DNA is TGTGCCAGCAGCAAAAACAGGGGAGCTGGAAACACCATATATTTT.

CDR3 bases: TGTGCCACCAGCAGGGACAGGGGGCTTGGAGCTTTCTTT. Residues: CATSRDRGLGAFF. The rearrangement uses TRBV15 and TRBJ1-1; 11 bases agree with TRBD1. Germline V CDR1 and CDR2: LNHNV, YYDKDF (reference sequence). Germline trimming cut 3 bases from V and 10 bases from J; bases unmatched to any gene: 4. The length of the CDR3 is 13 residues.

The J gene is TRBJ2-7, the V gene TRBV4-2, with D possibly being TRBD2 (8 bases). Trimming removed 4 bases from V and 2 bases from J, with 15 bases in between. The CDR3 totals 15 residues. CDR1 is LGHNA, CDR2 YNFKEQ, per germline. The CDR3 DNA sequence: TGTGCCAGCAGCCCAGGGACAGCGGGGGCCTACGAGCAGTACTTC. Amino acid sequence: CASSPGTAGAYEQYF.

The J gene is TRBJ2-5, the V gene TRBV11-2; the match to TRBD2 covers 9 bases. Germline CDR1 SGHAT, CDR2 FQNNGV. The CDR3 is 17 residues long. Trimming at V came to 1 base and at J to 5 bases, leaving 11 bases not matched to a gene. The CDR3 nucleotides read TGTGCCAGCAGCTTAGGGGGGTCTAGCGGGATGGGGGAGACCCAGTACTTC. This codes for CASSLGGSSGMGETQYF. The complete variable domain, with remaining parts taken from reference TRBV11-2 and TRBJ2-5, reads EAGVAQSPRYKIIEKRQSVAFWCNPISGHATLYWYQQILGQGPKLLIQFQNNGVVDDSQLPKDRFSAERLKGVDSTLKIQPAKLEDSAVYLCASSLGGSSGMGETQYFGPGTRLLVL.

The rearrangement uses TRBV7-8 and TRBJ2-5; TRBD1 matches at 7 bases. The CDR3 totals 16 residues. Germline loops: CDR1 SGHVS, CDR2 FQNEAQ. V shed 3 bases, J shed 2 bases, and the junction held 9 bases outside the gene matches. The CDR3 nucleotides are TGTGCCAGCAGCTTTCCCAGCCGACAGGGACAAGAGACCCAGTACTTC. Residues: CASSFPSRQGQETQYF.

The CDR3 bases are TGTGCCAGCTCACCTCCAGCGAGCAATCAGCCCCAGCATTTT. This gives the protein CASSPPASNQPQHF. The rearrangement links TRBV18 to TRBJ1-5; D remains unclear. Deletions cut 3 bases from V and 1 base from J, with 7 bases between. This CDR3 has 14 amino acids. Germline V gene data show CDR1 as KGHSH and CDR2 as LQKENI.

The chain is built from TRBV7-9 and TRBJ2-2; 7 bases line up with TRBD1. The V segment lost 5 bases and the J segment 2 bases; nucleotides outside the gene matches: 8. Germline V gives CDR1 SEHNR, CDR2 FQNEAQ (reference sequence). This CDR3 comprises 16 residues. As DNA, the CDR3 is TGTGCCAGCAGCCCGAAGGGGGCGAGCAACACCGGGGAGCTGTTTTTT. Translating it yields CASSPKGASNTGELFF.

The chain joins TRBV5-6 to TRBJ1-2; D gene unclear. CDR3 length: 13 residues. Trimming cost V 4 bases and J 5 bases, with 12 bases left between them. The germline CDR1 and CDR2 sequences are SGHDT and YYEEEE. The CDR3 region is CASSARRLYGYTF. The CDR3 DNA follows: TGTGCCAGCAGCGCGCGTCGCTTGTATGGCTACACCTTC.

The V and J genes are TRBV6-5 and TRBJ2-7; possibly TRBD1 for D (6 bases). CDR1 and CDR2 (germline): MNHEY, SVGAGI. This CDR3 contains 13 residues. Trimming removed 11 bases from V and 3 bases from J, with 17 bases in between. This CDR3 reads CASSRGIRYEQYF. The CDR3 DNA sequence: TGTGCCTCCTCCAGGGGAATCCGCTACGAGCAGTACTTC.

CDR3 nucleotide sequence: TGTGCCAGCAATCTGGGGGGCAGCGGGAGGGATGGCTACACCTTC. This sequence encodes CASNLGGSGRDGYTF. The J gene is TRBJ1-2, the V gene TRBV5-6, with D perhaps TRBD1 (6 bases). V was trimmed by 6 bases and J by 6 bases, leaving 21 bases between them. This CDR3 comprises 15 residues. Germline lookup yields CDR1 SGHDT and CDR2 YYEEEE.

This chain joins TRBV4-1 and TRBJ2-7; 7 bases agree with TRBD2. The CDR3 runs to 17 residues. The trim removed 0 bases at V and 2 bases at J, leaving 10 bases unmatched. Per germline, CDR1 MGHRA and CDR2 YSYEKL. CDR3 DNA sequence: TGCGCCAGCAGCCAAGAGGTTCGTAGCGGGTTCGCCTACGAGCAGTACTTC. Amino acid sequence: CASSQEVRSGFAYEQYF.

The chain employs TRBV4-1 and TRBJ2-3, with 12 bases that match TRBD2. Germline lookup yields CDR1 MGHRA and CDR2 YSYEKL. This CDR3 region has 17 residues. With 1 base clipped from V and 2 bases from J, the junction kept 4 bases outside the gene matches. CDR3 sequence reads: CASSQGLAGGSTDTQYF. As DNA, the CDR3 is TGCGCCAGCAGCCAAGGGCTAGCGGGAGGGTCCACAGATACGCAGTATTTT.

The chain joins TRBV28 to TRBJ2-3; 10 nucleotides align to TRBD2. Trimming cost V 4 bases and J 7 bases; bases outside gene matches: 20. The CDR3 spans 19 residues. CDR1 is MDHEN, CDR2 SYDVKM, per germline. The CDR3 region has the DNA TGTGCCAGCAGTTCCGTTTCAGCGGGAGGGCCCCCCCCGCTGAATACGCAGTATTTT. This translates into CASSSVSAGGPPPLNTQYF.

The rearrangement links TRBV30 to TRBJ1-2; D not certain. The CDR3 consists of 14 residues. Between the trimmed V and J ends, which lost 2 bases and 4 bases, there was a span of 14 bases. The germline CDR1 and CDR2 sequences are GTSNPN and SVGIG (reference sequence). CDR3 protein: CAWSTGVEAYGYTF. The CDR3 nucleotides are TGTGCCTGGAGTACCGGGGTCGAGGCCTATGGCTACACCTTC.

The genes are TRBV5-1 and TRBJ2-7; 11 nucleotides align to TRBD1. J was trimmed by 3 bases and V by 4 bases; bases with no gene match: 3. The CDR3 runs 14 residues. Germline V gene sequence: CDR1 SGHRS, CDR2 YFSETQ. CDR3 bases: TGCGCCAGCAGCCCGGGACAGGGGGACTACGAGCAGTACTTC. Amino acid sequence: CASSPGQGDYEQYF.

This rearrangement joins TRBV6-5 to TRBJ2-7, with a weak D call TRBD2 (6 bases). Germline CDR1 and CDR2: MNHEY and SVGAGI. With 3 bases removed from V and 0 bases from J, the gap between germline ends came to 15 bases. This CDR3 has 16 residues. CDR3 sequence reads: CASSYSGTPSSYEQYF. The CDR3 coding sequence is TGTGCCAGCAGTTATAGTGGGACTCCGTCCTCCTACGAGCAGTACTTC.

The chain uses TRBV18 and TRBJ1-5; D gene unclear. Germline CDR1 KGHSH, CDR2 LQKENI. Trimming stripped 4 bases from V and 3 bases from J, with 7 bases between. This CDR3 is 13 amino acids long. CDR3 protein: CASSLAVNQPQHF. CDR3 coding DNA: TGTGCCAGCTCACTGGCAGTCAATCAGCCCCAGCATTTT.

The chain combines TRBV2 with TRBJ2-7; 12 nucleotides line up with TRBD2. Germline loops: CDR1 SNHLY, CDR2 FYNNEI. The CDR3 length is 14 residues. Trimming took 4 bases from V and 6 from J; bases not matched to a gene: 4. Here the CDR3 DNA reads TGTGCCAGCAGTGCAAGACTAGCGGGGGTCGAGCAGTACTTC. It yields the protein CASSARLAGVEQYF.